Sequencing of this T cell receptor (beta chain) was carried out in a study of blood T cell repertoires in COVID-19. Study-level information: The analysed material was cDNA or gDNA that came from T cells, B-cell-depleted T cells, or PBMCs.

The V gene end was trimmed by 5 bases and the J gene end by 1 base; junction bases not matched to a gene: 7. Germline V gives CDR1 SGHTA, CDR2 FQGNSA. The CDR3 runs to 16 residues. As originally analysed: The assay estimated nucleated cells by amplifying reference gene primers. Libraries were prepared by immunoSEQ multiplex PCR; TCRdb keeps only in-frame clonotypes and omits some of them. That table gives V, J and clone size, and the DNA gave D and trimming. The sample lists hundreds of thousands of clones; about 82% were seen once. This chain links TRBV7-2 with TRBJ2-3; 9 nucleotides align to TRBD2. The sample taken for sequencing was peripheral blood. The sequence was collected from a man aged 50 to 59 with active or convalescent COVID-19. The CDR3 loop is CASSPLSSGGTDTQYF. The CDR3 DNA is TGTGCCAGCAGCCCCCTGTCTAGCGGGGGCACAGATACGCAGTATTTT.